Given below is one T cell receptor beta chain in context. The antigen remains unidentified. CDR1 and CDR2 from the germline V gene are SEHNR and FQNEAQ (reference sequence). The CDR3 spans 13 residues. V was shortened by 4 bases and J by 3 bases, with 10 bases between the two germline ends. Unique molecular identifiers had been added to the TCR beta cDNA libraries. The yield from roughly 1 to 10 million T cells was roughly 500,000 cDNA molecules in total. TCRdb re-called the PCR reads with MiXCR, one entry per CDR3 protein. The sample shows 650,000 to 850,000 distinct CDR3 sequences, roughly 46% of them seen only once. The data were taken from a study of post-analysis software for immune sequencing data. Study-level background: Included among the disease courses, which were recorded for the cohort, were relapsing-remitting, secondary progressive and progressive-relapsing multiple sclerosis.

General study results and limits: Strong co-clustering by F measure was evident for samples that had been prepared in the same batch. Patients showed TRBV5-6, TRBV5-1 and TRBV20-1 among four to six TRBV segments more frequent than in controls. There was significantly lower normalized Chao1 diversity in multiple sclerosis patients than in controls.

Sequenced material: blood. The receptor was derived from a girl aged 10 to 17 with multiple sclerosis. This chain connects TRBV7-9 to TRBJ2-7, with a possible D match to TRBD2 (5 bases). CDR3 in DNA: TGTGCCAGCAGCTCACCTAGCTACTACGAGCAGTACTTC. This encodes CASSSPSYYEQYF.